This TCR beta chain was captured in a study of Ad26.COV2.S vaccination and SARS-CoV-2 variants. Overall study: Donor had been placed in the Ad26.COV2.S arm of the COV1001 trial. The authors gave Ad26.COV2.S intramuscularly, either once or twice 56 days apart.

Germline values: CDR1 SGHDN, CDR2 FVKESK. The trim removed 1 base at V and 6 bases at J, leaving 5 bases unmatched. This CDR3 is built from 15 residues. The assay was immunoSEQ multiplex PCR, and TCRdb's table has in-frame clones only and misses some. The table records 250,000 or so clones, 87% of them present only once. Treatment of the sample: around 19 received Ad26.COV2.S at low or high dose, single or two shots; five or six received placebo; per-sample allocation not given. All samples were drawn on day 63, counting from the first vaccine or placebo injection. About this clone itself: Its specificity is unknown.

Study-wide points: Total responses of T cells may have been underestimated by the analyses of TCR breadth and depth. Ad26.COV2.S recipients had broader spike-specific TCRs (P = 0.0014).

The sequence was collected from a person aged 18-65 years who received the Ad26.COV2.S COVID-19 vaccine or a placebo. The chain carries TRBV14 and TRBJ2-3; 9 nucleotides line up with TRBD1. The source was peripheral blood, collected in a trial of Ad26.COV2.S vaccine versus placebo. The CDR3 nucleotides are TGTGCCAGCAGCCAAGGACAGGGGGTAGCGGATACGCAGTATTTT. The encoded protein is CASSQGQGVADTQYF.